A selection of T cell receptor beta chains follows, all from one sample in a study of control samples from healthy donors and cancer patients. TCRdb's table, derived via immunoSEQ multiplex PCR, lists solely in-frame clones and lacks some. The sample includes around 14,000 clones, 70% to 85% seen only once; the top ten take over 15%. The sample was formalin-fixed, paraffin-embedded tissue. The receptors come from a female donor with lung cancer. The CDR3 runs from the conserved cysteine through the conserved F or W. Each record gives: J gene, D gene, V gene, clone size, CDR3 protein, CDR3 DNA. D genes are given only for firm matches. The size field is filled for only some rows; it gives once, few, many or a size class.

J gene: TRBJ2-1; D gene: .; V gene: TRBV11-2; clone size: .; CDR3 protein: CASSLVGSGSYNEQFF; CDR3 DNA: TGTGCCAGCAGCTTAGTGGGTAGCGGCTCCTACAATGAGCAGTTCTTC
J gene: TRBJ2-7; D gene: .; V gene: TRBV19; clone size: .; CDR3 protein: CASSMAGGRWAATYEQYF; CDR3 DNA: TGTGCCAGTAGTATGGCAGGTGGGAGATGGGCGGCTACCTACGAGCAGTACTTC
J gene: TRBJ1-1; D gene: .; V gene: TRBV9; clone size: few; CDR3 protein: CASSVRPGASEAFF; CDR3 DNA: TGTGCCAGCAGCGTACGTCCGGGGGCAAGTGAAGCTTTCTTT
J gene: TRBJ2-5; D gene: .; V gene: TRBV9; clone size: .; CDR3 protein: CASSVGSGSEQETQYF; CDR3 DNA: TGTGCCAGCAGCGTAGGGAGTGGGTCCGAACAAGAGACCCAGTACTTC
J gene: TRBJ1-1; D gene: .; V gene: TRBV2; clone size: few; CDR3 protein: CASSRIFEAFF; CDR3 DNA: TGTGCCAGCAGTCGGATTTTTGAAGCTTTCTTT
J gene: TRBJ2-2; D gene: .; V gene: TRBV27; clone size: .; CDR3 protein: CASSLSSTGELFF; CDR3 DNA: TGTGCCAGCAGTTTATCAAGCACCGGGGAGCTGTTTTTT
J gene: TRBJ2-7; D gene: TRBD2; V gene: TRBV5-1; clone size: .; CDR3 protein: CASTGTSGRASEQYF; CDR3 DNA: TGCGCCAGCACCGGGACTAGCGGGAGGGCGTCCGAGCAGTACTTC
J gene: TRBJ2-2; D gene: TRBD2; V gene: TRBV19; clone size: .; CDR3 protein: CASSIGTRQNTGELFF; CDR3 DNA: TGTGCCAGTAGTATAGGGACTAGGCAGAACACCGGGGAGCTGTTTTTT
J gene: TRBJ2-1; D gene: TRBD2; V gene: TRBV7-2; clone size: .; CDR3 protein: CASSSSRLAGKYNEQFF; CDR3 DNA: TGTGCCAGCAGTTCCTCGCGACTAGCGGGGAAATACAATGAGCAGTTCTTC
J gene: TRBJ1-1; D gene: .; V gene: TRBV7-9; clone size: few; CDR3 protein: CASSVGQNTEAFF; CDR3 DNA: TGTGCCAGCAGCGTGGGACAGAACACTGAAGCTTTCTTT
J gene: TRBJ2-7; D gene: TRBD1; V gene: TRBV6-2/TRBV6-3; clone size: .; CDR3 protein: CASSYRTGGQDYEQYF; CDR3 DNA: TGTGCCAGCAGTTACCGGACAGGGGGCCAGGACTACGAGCAGTACTTC
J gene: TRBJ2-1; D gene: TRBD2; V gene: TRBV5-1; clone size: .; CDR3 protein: CASSFRLARRDNEQFF; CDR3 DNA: TGCGCCAGCAGCTTTCGACTAGCACGACGCGACAATGAGCAGTTCTTC
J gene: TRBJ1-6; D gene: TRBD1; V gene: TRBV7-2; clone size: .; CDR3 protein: CASSQTGINLHF; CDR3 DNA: TGTGCCAGCAGCCAGACAGGGATTAACCTCCACTTT
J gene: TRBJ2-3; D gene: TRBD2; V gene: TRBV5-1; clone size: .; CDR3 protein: CASSAGRANNHTQYF; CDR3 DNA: TGCGCTAGCAGTGCCGGGAGGGCGAATAACCATACGCAGTATTTT
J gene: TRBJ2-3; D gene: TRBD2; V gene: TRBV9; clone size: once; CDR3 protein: CASSKRGLVTDTQYF; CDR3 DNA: TGTGCCAGCAGCAAGAGAGGACTAGTGACAGATACGCAGTATTTT
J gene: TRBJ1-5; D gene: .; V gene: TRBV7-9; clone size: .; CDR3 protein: CASSSRKGQPQHF; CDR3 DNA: TGTGCCAGCAGCTCCCGGAAGGGTCAGCCCCAGCATTTT
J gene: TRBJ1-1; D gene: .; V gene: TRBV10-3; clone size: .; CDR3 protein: CAISESQGNTEAFF; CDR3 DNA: TGTGCCATCAGTGAGTCGCAGGGAAACACTGAAGCTTTCTTT
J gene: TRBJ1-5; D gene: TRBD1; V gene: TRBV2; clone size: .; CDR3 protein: CASSGQGAGQPQHF; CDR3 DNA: TGTGCCAGCAGTGGACAGGGGGCAGGCCAGCCCCAGCATTTT
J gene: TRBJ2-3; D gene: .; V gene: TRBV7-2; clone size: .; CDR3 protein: CASSPFEDTQYF; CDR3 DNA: TGTGCCAGCAGCCCGTTTGAAGATACGCAGTATTTT
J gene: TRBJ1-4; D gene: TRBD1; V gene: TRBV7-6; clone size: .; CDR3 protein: CASSGQQGASEKLFF; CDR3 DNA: TGTGCCAGCAGCGGACAACAGGGGGCCAGCGAAAAACTGTTTTTT
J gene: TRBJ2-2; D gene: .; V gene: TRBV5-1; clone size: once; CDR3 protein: CASSLQYREAGELFF; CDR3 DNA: TGCGCCAGCAGCTTGCAGTACAGGGAGGCCGGGGAGCTGTTTTTT
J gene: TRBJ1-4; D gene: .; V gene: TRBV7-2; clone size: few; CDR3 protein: CATQGTTNEKLFF; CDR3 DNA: TGTGCTACACAGGGCACCACTAATGAAAAACTGTTTTTT
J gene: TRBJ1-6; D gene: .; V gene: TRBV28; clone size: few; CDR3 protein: CASSFEELDPSPLHF; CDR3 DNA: TGTGCCAGCAGTTTCGAGGAATTGGACCCCTCACCCCTCCACTTT
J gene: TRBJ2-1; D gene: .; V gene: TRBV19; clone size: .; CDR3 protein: CASSIRDEQFF; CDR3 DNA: TGTGCCAGTAGTATTCGTGATGAGCAGTTCTTC
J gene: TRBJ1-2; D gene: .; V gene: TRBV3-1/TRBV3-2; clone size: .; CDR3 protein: CASSQGSGAWGYTF; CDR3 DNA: TGTGCCAGCAGCCAAGGATCTGGGGCCTGGGGCTACACCTTC
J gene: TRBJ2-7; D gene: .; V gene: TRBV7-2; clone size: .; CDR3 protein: CASRAPGQEYEQYF; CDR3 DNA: TGTGCCAGCAGAGCACCGGGACAAGAGTACGAGCAGTACTTC
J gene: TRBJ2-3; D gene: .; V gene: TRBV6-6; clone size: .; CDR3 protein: CASTHVAADTQYF; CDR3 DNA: TGTGCCAGCACCCATGTGGCAGCGGATACGCAGTATTTT
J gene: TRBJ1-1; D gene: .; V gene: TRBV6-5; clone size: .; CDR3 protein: CASSRRMDGYTEAFF; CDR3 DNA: TGTGCCAGCAGTAGACGGATGGACGGCTACACTGAAGCTTTCTTT
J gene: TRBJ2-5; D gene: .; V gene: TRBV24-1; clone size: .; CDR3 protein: CATPLGETQYF; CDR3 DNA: TGTGCCACCCCCCTGGGAGAGACCCAGTACTTC
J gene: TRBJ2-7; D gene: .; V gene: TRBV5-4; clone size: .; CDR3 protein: CASSLDWGPSYEQYF; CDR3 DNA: TGTGCCAGCAGCTTGGATTGGGGGCCTTCCTACGAGCAGTACTTC
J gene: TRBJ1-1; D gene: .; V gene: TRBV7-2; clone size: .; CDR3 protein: CASSLTTVNTEAFF; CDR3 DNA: TGTGCCAGCAGCTTGACGACGGTTAACACTGAAGCTTTCTTT
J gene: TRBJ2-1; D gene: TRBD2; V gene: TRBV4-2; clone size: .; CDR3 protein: CASSQEAGATYNEQFF; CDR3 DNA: TGTGCCAGCAGCCAGGAAGCGGGGGCCACCTACAATGAGCAGTTCTTC
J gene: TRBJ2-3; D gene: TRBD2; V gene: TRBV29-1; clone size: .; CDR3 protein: CSVGGGTHTDTQYF; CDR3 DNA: TGCAGCGTTGGGGGGGGGACGCATACAGATACGCAGTATTTT
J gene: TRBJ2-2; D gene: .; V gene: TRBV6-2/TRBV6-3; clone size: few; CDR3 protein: CASSYRLGTGELFF; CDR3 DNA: TGTGCCAGCAGTTACCGCCTGGGGACCGGGGAGCTGTTTTTT
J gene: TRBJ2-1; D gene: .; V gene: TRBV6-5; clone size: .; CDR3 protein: CASSLDWDEQFF; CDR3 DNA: TGTGCCAGCAGTCTTGACTGGGATGAGCAGTTCTTC
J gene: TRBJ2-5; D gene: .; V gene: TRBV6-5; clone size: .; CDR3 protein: CASSYSLANQETQYF; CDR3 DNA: TGTGCCAGCAGTTACTCCCTCGCGAACCAAGAGACCCAGTACTTC
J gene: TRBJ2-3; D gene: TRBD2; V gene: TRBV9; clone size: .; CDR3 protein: CASSAWTSGAQDTQYF; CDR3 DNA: TGTGCCAGCAGCGCGTGGACTAGTGGGGCCCAAGATACGCAGTATTTT
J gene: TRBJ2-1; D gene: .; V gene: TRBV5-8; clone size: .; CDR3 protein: CATSDQINEQFF; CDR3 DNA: TGTGCCACCTCGGACCAGATCAATGAGCAGTTCTTC
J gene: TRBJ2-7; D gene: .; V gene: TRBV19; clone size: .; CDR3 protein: CASAPEASSYEQYF; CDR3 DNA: TGTGCCAGTGCGCCCGAGGCTAGCTCCTACGAGCAGTACTTC
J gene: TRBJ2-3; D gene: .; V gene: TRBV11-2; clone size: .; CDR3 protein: CASSLGRTDTQYF; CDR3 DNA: TGTGCCAGCAGCTTAGGGCGCACAGATACGCAGTATTTT
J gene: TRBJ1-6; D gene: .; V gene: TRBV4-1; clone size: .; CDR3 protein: CASSQDRGLDNSPLHF; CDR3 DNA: TGCGCCAGCAGCCAAGATCGGGGTTTAGATAATTCACCCCTCCACTTT
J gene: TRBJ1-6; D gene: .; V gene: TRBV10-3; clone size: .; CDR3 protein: CAVQNGLDSPLHF; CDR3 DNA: TGTGCCGTACAGAACGGGCTAGATTCACCCCTCCACTTT
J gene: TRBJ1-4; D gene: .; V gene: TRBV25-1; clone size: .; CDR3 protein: CASNILREKLFF; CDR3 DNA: TGTGCCAGCAACATCCTCCGTGAAAAACTGTTTTTT
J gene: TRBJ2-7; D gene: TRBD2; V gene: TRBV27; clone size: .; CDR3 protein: CACGLAGKEQYF; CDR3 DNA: TGTGCCTGTGGACTAGCGGGGAAGGAGCAGTACTTC
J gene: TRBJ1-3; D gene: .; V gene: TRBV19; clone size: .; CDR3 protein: CASSITGSGNTIYF; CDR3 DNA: TGTGCCAGTAGCATAACAGGCTCTGGAAACACCATATATTTT